The 27 T cell receptor beta chains below all came from one sample that was sequenced in a study of human CD8 memory T cell subsets. It was UMI-labeled 5' RACE by which the TCR beta libraries were made. TCRdb re-called the 5' RACE reads and shows each CDR3 protein once, DNA omitted. Recorded for this sample: 19,000 or so distinct CDR3 sequences. Sequencing was done on a sample of CD8+ stem-like memory T cells (TSCM and TCM) sorted from PBMCs. Subset in this sample: stem-like memory CD8 T cells (TSTEM), CCR7+ PD-1- TIGIT-. The receptors stem from a human donor in good health.

The rearrangement uses TRBV6-1 and TRBJ2-7. CDR1 is MNHNS and CDR2 is SASEGT in the germline V gene. The length of the CDR3 is 13 residues. The CDR3 reads CASSEARRYEQYF.

The chain uses TRBV9 and TRBJ1-1. Germline CDR1 SGDLS, CDR2 YYNGEE. The CDR3 is made up of 16 amino acids. The CDR3 here is CASSVGGRGVNTEAFF.

CDR3 residues: CASSTGTGSTDTQYF. The rearrangement links TRBV28 to TRBJ2-3; TCRdb picks TRBD1, but there is no DNA to check that call. The CDR3 extends over 15 amino acids. CDR1 and CDR2 from the germline V gene are MDHEN and SYDVKM.

This chain links TRBV2 with TRBJ2-7. The V gene's germline CDR1 is SNHLY and CDR2 FYNNEI. The CDR3 spans 13 residues. CDR3 sequence: CASSEAVTYEQYF.

V and J are TRBV18 and TRBJ2-1; the D call from TCRdb, TRBD1, cannot be confirmed without DNA. The germline V gene has CDR1 KGHSH and CDR2 LQKENI. The CDR3 covers 17 residues. This CDR3 reads CASSLTGGGSSYNEQFF. Full variable domain (remainder filled in from reference TRBV18 and TRBJ2-1): NAGVMQNPRHLVRRRGQEARLRCSPMKGHSHVYWYRQLPEEGLKFMVYLQKENIIDESGMPKERFSAEFPKEGPSILRIQQVVRGDSAAYFCASSLTGGGSSYNEQFFGPGTRLTVL.

The rearrangement uses TRBV24-1 and TRBJ2-3; TCRdb's assignment of TRBD1 cannot be checked, as there is no DNA. Germline V gene data show CDR1 as KGHDR and CDR2 as SFDVKD. The CDR3 runs to 16 residues. CDR3 sequence reads: CATSDFSQGSTDTQYF.

CDR3 in amino acids: CSVKTGGAGNTEAFF. V gene TRBV29-1 combines with J gene TRBJ1-1; without DNA, the TCRdb call of TRBD1 cannot be checked. CDR1 is SQVTM and CDR2 is ANQGSEA in the germline V gene. This CDR3 contains 15 residues.

V and J are TRBV9 and TRBJ2-5; with no DNA, the TCRdb D assignment of TRBD1 cannot be verified. Germline lookup yields CDR1 SGDLS and CDR2 YYNGEE. The CDR3 length is 14 residues. The CDR3 is CASSSGQAEETQYF.

The chain joins TRBV11-1 to TRBJ2-7; the TCRdb call, TRBD1, lacks DNA for checking. Per germline, CDR1 SGHAT and CDR2 FQDESV (reference sequence). This CDR3 is 13 amino acids long. CDR3 sequence: CASSPKDRHEQYF.

The chain couples TRBV15 to TRBJ1-6; TCRdb selects TRBD1, and the lack of DNA leaves this call unchecked. The CDR3 contains 14 residues. Germline V lookup: CDR1 LNHNV, CDR2 YYDKDF (reference sequence). This CDR3 is CATTKRGAASPLHF.

The chain carries TRBV14 and TRBJ2-7; the TCRdb call, TRBD1, lacks DNA for checking. The CDR3 sequence is 15 residues long. Germline V gene sequence: CDR1 SGHDN, CDR2 FVKESK. CDR3 protein: CASSAGTGRSYEQYF.

V gene TRBV29-1 combines with J gene TRBJ2-1; TCRdb's D call, TRBD2, is unchecked because there is no DNA. Germline CDR1 is SQVTM and CDR2 is ANQGSEA. The CDR3 sequence is 14 residues long. CDR3 sequence reads: CSVAGLAGLNEQFF.

V gene TRBV28 combines with J gene TRBJ1-5; there is no DNA to check the TCRdb D call of TRBD1. Germline CDR1 is MDHEN and CDR2 is SYDVKM. The CDR3 is 14 residues long. CDR3 in amino acids: CASSFGQGGQPQHF.

This sequence joins TRBV12-3 or TRBV12-4 and TRBJ2-5; TCRdb's D gene call, TRBD1, goes unchecked for lack of DNA. The CDR3 spans 14 residues. The CDR3 sequence is CASSYRGSTETQYF.

The V and J genes are TRBV28 and TRBJ2-7; TCRdb picks TRBD2, but there is no DNA to check that call. Germline-derived CDR1 and CDR2 are MDHEN and SYDVKM. This CDR3 has 15 residues. The CDR3 sequence is CASSFSGTHSYEQYF.

This chain uses TRBV19 with TRBJ1-5; lacking DNA, the TRBD1 call made by TCRdb goes unchecked. Germline values: CDR1 LNHDA, CDR2 SQIVND (reference sequence). The length of the CDR3 is 15 residues. The CDR3 sequence is CASRDRGYSNQPQHF.

The chain has TRBV24-1 and TRBJ2-1; TCRdb names TRBD2, which stays unverified in the absence of DNA. Germline V gene data show CDR1 as KGHDR and CDR2 as SFDVKD. This CDR3 has 16 amino acids. CDR3 protein: CATSETGPSRTNEQFF.

The V call is TRBV7-2, the J call TRBJ1-1. CDR1 is SGHTA, CDR2 FQGNSA, per germline. This CDR3 is built from 16 residues. The CDR3 sequence is CASSLGLDGRSTEAFF.

The chain uses TRBV7-9 and TRBJ1-5; the TCRdb D gene call, TRBD1, has no DNA to confirm it. There are 16 residues in the CDR3. Germline CDR1 is SEHNR and CDR2 is FQNEAQ (reference sequence). CDR3 region: CASSPFLGTGDQPQHF. Full variable domain (rest looked up from reference TRBV7-9 and TRBJ1-5): DTGVSQNPRHKITKRGQNVTFRCDPISEHNRLYWYRQTLGQGPEFLTYFQNEAQLEKSRLLSDRFSAERPKGSFSTLEIQRTEQGDSAMYLCASSPFLGTGDQPQHFGDGTRLSIL.

This rearrangement joins TRBV5-1 to TRBJ2-3; the TCRdb D gene call, TRBD2, has no DNA to confirm it. This CDR3 contains 16 residues. Germline V gives CDR1 SGHRS, CDR2 YFSETQ. CDR3 sequence reads: CASSFIGGEMTDTQYF.

The chain uses TRBV28 and TRBJ1-5; without DNA, the TCRdb call of TRBD1 cannot be checked. Germline V gives CDR1 MDHEN, CDR2 SYDVKM. The CDR3 is 17 amino acids. The CDR3 is CASSLSLLDNSNQPQHF.

The rearrangement joins TRBV2 to TRBJ2-2; as DNA is missing, the TRBD1 call by TCRdb cannot be tested. Germline V gives CDR1 SNHLY, CDR2 FYNNEI. This CDR3 is built from 16 residues. CDR3 residues: CASIPRRQGETGELFF.

This chain connects TRBV5-1 to TRBJ1-4; lacking DNA, the TRBD1 call made by TCRdb goes unchecked. Germline V CDR1 and CDR2: SGHRS, YFSETQ. The CDR3 runs 16 residues. CDR3 amino acids: CASHRGQGATNEKLFF.

The chain combines TRBV24-1 with TRBJ2-3; there is no DNA to check the TCRdb D call of TRBD2. Germline V gene lookup returns CDR1 KGHDR and CDR2 SFDVKD. The CDR3 is 17 residues long. CDR3 residues: CATSDPSLAGLTDTQYF.

The chain combines TRBV7-9 with TRBJ1-1. The CDR3 spans 13 residues. Per the germline V gene, CDR1 is SEHNR and CDR2 is FQNEAQ (reference sequence). The CDR3 sequence is CASILASGTEAFF.

This clonotype is medium-sized (0.01 to 0.1%) by frequency. V is TRBV9 and J is TRBJ2-1; TCRdb selects TRBD1, and the lack of DNA leaves this call unchecked. CDR3 length: 16 residues. Germline-derived CDR1 and CDR2 are SGDLS and YYNGEE. The CDR3 loop is CASSRQGGTVYNEQFF.

The genes are TRBV6-5 and TRBJ1-2. The CDR3 covers 13 residues. CDR1 MNHEY and CDR2 SVGAGI come from the germline V gene. The CDR3 here is CATLARGAAGYTF.